This entry lists 25 T cell receptor beta chains sequenced from one sample in a study of cytomegalovirus exposure and HLA in healthy donors. Use of 60 Vbeta and 13 Jbeta primers characterized the PCR. Clones were read by immunoSEQ multiplex PCR, and TCRdb kept only the in-frame ones, dropping some. The sample contains some 190,000 clones, about 89% of which appear only once. What was sequenced was PBMCs. These TCRs come from a man younger than 45 in good health and CMV-seronegative.

The chain recombines TRBV7-8 with TRBJ1-6; 9 nucleotides align to TRBD1. Germline CDR1 is SGHVS and CDR2 is FQNEAQ. V dropped 6 bases and J dropped 9; count of bases not matched to a gene: 12. CDR3 length: 16 amino acids. The CDR3 DNA follows: TGTGCCAGCAGGGAAGCGGGACAGGGAGTCGGTTCACCCCTCCACTTT. Translating gives CASREAGQGVGSPLHF. The whole variable domain, remainder taken from reference TRBV7-8 and TRBJ1-6, is GAGVSQSPRYKVAKRGQDVALRCDPISGHVSLFWYQQALGQGPEFLTYFQNEAQLDKSGLPSDRFFAERPEGSVSTLKIQRTQQEDSAVYLCASREAGQGVGSPLHFGNGTRLTVT.

The chain combines TRBV2 with TRBJ1-4; maybe TRBD1 (6 bases). Germline V gene data show CDR1 as SNHLY and CDR2 as FYNNEI. The length of the CDR3 is 15 residues. V was trimmed by 6 bases and J by 8 bases, leaving 19 bases between them. In nucleotides, the CDR3 is TGTGCCAGCAGCCCCCGTCGACCAGGGGTCGAAAAACTGTTTTTT. Translating gives CASSPRRPGVEKLFF.

This clone appeared a single time. The rearrangement joins TRBV13 to TRBJ2-5; D might be TRBD2 (6 bases). This CDR3 comprises 14 residues. CDR1 is PRHDT, CDR2 FYEKMQ, per germline (reference sequence). V was pared by 1 base and J by 7 bases, with 13 bases between. The CDR3 coding sequence is TGTGCCAGCAGCTTAGCCGGGGGTGGAGGGACCCAGTACTTC. Its translation is CASSLAGGGGTQYF.

The V and J genes are TRBV7-9 and TRBJ1-2; the D gene is possibly TRBD1 (6 bases). There are 16 residues in the CDR3. The V end lost 4 bases, the J end lost 3 bases, and 18 bases lay between the germline ends. CDR1 is SEHNR and CDR2 is FQNEAQ in the germline V gene (reference sequence). The chain's CDR3 is CASSSHDRPYDYGYTF. The CDR3 coding sequence is TGTGCCAGCAGCTCCCATGACAGGCCGTACGACTATGGCTACACCTTC.

The CDR3 DNA is TGCGCCAGCAGGACAGAGGTCGTCCCCGGGACAGGGGTTCCCGGGGAGCTGTTTTTT. Translated: CASRTEVVPGTGVPGELFF. The chain carries TRBV5-1 and TRBJ2-2; TRBD1 aligns across 10 bases. CDR1 and CDR2 from the germline V gene are SGHRS and YFSETQ. V gave up 5 bases and J gave up 6 bases; unmatched junction bases: 19. This CDR3 region has 19 residues.

This clone was recorded once. The V and J genes are TRBV4-2 and TRBJ1-4, with D possibly matching TRBD1 (5 bases). Trimming removed 1 base from V and 7 bases from J, with 16 bases in between. The CDR3 is 16 residues long. Germline CDR1 LGHNA, CDR2 YNFKEQ. The CDR3 is CASSQVSGTASEKLFF. CDR3 in DNA: TGTGCCAGCAGCCAAGTCAGCGGGACGGCGAGTGAAAAACTGTTTTTT.

J is TRBJ2-3 and V is TRBV19; 10 nucleotides align to TRBD2. Trimming took 0 bases from V and 5 from J; bases not matched to a gene: 8. This CDR3 is built from 17 residues. CDR1 and CDR2 (germline): LNHDA, SQIVND (reference sequence). CDR3 residues: CASSIEQAGGPLDTQYF. As DNA, the CDR3 is TGTGCCAGTAGTATAGAACAAGCGGGAGGGCCATTAGATACGCAGTATTTT.

The chain combines TRBV11-2 with TRBJ2-1; 7 bases are a match to TRBD2. This CDR3 is 16 amino acids long. V lost 4 bases and J lost 0; bases outside the gene matches: 6. The germline V gene has CDR1 SGHAT and CDR2 FQNNGV. This CDR3 reads CASSSSSGHSYNEQFF. DNA of the CDR3: TGTGCCAGCAGCTCATCTAGCGGACACTCCTACAATGAGCAGTTCTTC.

A few counts support this clone. This chain links TRBV5-6 with TRBJ2-1; weak D call: TRBD1 (5 bases). This CDR3 contains 17 residues. V was pared by 4 bases and J by 6 bases, with 23 bases between. The V gene's germline CDR1 is SGHDT and CDR2 YYEEEE. The CDR3 reads CASSREGVLIGVNEQFF. CDR3 nucleotide sequence: TGTGCCAGCAGCCGAGAAGGGGTGTTGATTGGAGTCAATGAGCAGTTCTTC.

CDR3 in DNA: TGTGCCAGCAGCTTAGAAGGTAGCAGGGCCAGGGATGAAAAACTGTTTTTT. Translating gives CASSLEGSRARDEKLFF. V and J are TRBV11-2 and TRBJ1-4, with D possibly matching TRBD1 (5 bases). CDR1 and CDR2 from the germline V gene are SGHAT and FQNNGV. The CDR3 contains 17 residues. V dropped 0 bases and J dropped 6 bases, with 17 bases sitting between them.

A few counts support this clone. The J gene is TRBJ1-1, the V gene TRBV6-6; TRBD1 aligns across 8 bases. CDR3 length: 14 residues. V shed 6 bases, J shed 0 bases, and the junction held 3 bases outside the gene matches. Looked up from germline, CDR1 is MNHNY and CDR2 is SVGAGI (reference sequence). In nucleotides, the CDR3 is TGTGCCAGCAGCCCGGACAGGGTGAACACTGAAGCTTTCTTT. The encoded protein is CASSPDRVNTEAFF.

This clone was recorded once. V usage is TRBV10-3 and J usage is TRBJ1-2; possibly TRBD1 for D (5 bases). Trimming removed 2 bases at V and 1 base at J, with 20 bases between. The germline V gene encodes CDR1 ENHRY and CDR2 SYGVKD. CDR3 size: 18 residues. CDR3 protein: CAISEPKPSGKGNYGYTF. DNA for the CDR3: TGTGCCATCAGTGAGCCGAAACCCTCAGGGAAGGGTAACTATGGCTACACCTTC.

The chain links TRBV5-4 to TRBJ2-3, with a tentative D call TRBD1 (5 bases). V lost 0 bases and J 5 bases, leaving 10 bases between the germline ends. The CDR3 covers 14 residues. Germline-derived CDR1 and CDR2 are SGHNT and YYREEE (reference sequence). The CDR3 bases are TGTGCCAGCAGCTTGGAGGGGCGCTTAGATACGCAGTATTTT. This encodes CASSLEGRLDTQYF.

J is TRBJ2-7 and V is TRBV5-6, with a possible D match to TRBD1 (5 bases). Trimming pared 0 bases from V and 1 base from J, leaving 11 bases between. Germline V gene sequence: CDR1 SGHDT, CDR2 YYEEEE. The CDR3 contains 15 residues. The CDR3 protein is CASSLAAGFSYEQYF. The CDR3 DNA reads TGTGCCAGCAGCTTGGCCGCAGGGTTTTCCTACGAGCAGTACTTC.

The chain uses TRBV7-8 and TRBJ2-5; 11 bases align to TRBD2. Germline CDR1 SGHVS, CDR2 FQNEAQ. Unmatched junction bases numbered 6, after V lost 4 bases and J lost 2 bases. CDR3 length: 16 amino acids. This CDR3 reads CASSSLAGAVQETQYF. The CDR3 DNA reads TGTGCCAGCAGCTCACTAGCGGGGGCCGTACAAGAGACCCAGTACTTC.

The CDR3 spells CASSLDRDREAFF. DNA of the CDR3: TGTGCCAGCAGCTTAGACAGAGACAGGGAGGCTTTCTTT. The chain uses TRBV7-2 and TRBJ1-1; 7 bases are a match to TRBD1. CDR1 and CDR2 from the germline V gene are SGHTA and FQGNSA. CDR3 length: 13 amino acids. Trimming removed 1 base from V and 11 bases from J; junction bases left unmatched: 7.

V usage is TRBV2 and J usage is TRBJ1-1; weak D call: TRBD1 (6 bases). The CDR3 is 13 residues long. Looked up from germline, CDR1 is SNHLY and CDR2 is FYNNEI. Trimming took 8 bases from V and 1 from J, leaving 11 bases between them. The CDR3, as DNA: TGTGCCAGCGAGAAGGACAGGAACACTGAAGCTTTCTTT. This sequence encodes CASEKDRNTEAFF.

The chain carries TRBV7-6 and TRBJ2-5, with 14 nucleotides matching TRBD2. CDR1 SGHVS and CDR2 FNYEAQ come from the germline V gene. Unmatched junction bases numbered 7, after V lost 5 bases and J lost 5 bases. This CDR3 is built from 16 residues. The CDR3 protein is CASSRRLAGGSETQYF. The CDR3 nucleotides read TGTGCCAGCAGCCGACGACTAGCGGGGGGGTCGGAGACCCAGTACTTC.

J is TRBJ1-2 and V is TRBV5-1; maybe TRBD1 (6 bases). Germline values: CDR1 SGHRS, CDR2 YFSETQ. The CDR3 spans 15 residues. With 4 bases removed from V and 4 bases from J, the gap between germline ends came to 17 bases. The CDR3 is CASSTTTGRGYGYTF. In DNA form, the CDR3 reads TGCGCCAGCAGCACAACGACAGGAAGAGGCTATGGCTACACCTTC.

The J gene is TRBJ1-2, the V gene TRBV13; D possibly corresponds to TRBD1 (6 bases). V shed 9 bases and J shed 7 bases, with 18 bases lying between them. The CDR3 has 13 residues. CDR1 is PRHDT, CDR2 FYEKMQ, per germline (reference sequence). The CDR3 protein is CARGQGLLGGYTF. DNA of the CDR3: TGTGCCAGAGGGCAGGGGCTCCTGGGTGGCTACACCTTC.

CDR3: CASSLTGQGMGTEAFF. As DNA, the CDR3 is TGCGCCAGCAGCTTGACCGGACAGGGTATGGGGACTGAAGCTTTCTTT. This chain links TRBV5-1 with TRBJ1-1; 8 bases line up with TRBD1. V trimming: 1 base; J trimming: 5 bases; junction bases outside the gene matches: 10. This CDR3 region has 16 residues. Germline V gene sequence: CDR1 SGHRS, CDR2 YFSETQ.

V usage is TRBV7-2 and J usage is TRBJ2-2, with TRBD1 as a possible D gene (5 bases). CDR3 length equals 15 residues. The V gene lost 5 bases and the J gene lost 1 base, with 11 bases spanning the gap. The V gene's germline CDR1 is SGHTA and CDR2 FQGNSA. This CDR3 reads CASSIPDRNTGELFF. In DNA form, the CDR3 reads TGTGCCAGCAGCATACCCGACAGGAACACCGGGGAGCTGTTTTTT.

This chain links TRBV7-2 with TRBJ2-5, with D possibly called TRBD1 or TRBD2 (5 bases each). The ends were cut back, 5 bases at V and 9 bases at J, with 19 bases in the middle. CDR3 length equals 14 residues. Germline V gene lookup returns CDR1 SGHTA and CDR2 FQGNSA. In nucleotides, the CDR3 is TGTGCCAGCAGCCTAGGGGCGCGGGCGGTGCCCCAGTACTTC. This gives the protein CASSLGARAVPQYF.

The rearrangement links TRBV5-6 to TRBJ2-7; D possibly corresponds to TRBD2 (6 bases). The CDR3 spans 11 residues. V was trimmed by 3 bases and J by 7 bases, leaving 8 bases between them. Germline values: CDR1 SGHDT, CDR2 YYEEEE. The CDR3 nucleotides read TGTGCCAGCAGCTCGGAGGGGGAGCAGTACTTC. Protein sequence: CASSSEGEQYF.

The rearrangement joins TRBV5-6 to TRBJ2-1; D might be TRBD2 (6 bases). Trimming cost V 0 bases and J 0 bases, with 13 bases left between them. This CDR3 comprises 17 residues. Germline-derived CDR1 and CDR2 are SGHDT and YYEEEE. CDR3: CASSLGMGGNSYNEQFF. As DNA, the CDR3 is TGTGCCAGCAGCTTGGGGATGGGCGGGAACTCCTACAATGAGCAGTTCTTC. The complete variable domain, with remaining parts taken from reference TRBV5-6 and TRBJ2-1, reads DAGVTQSPTHLIKTRGQQVTLRCSPKSGHDTVSWYQQALGQGPQFIFQYYEEEERQRGNFPDRFSGHQFPNYSSELNVNALLLGDSALYLCASSLGMGGNSYNEQFFGPGTRLTVL.